This T cell receptor beta chain was captured by sequencing in a study of siplizumab effects on memory and regulatory T cells. Study-wide results and caveats: Naive T cells were seemingly more diverse than memory cells, and major contributions to the alloresponse seemed to be made by them. Fewer alloreactive sequences mapped to unstimulated CD4+ memory cells under siplizumab. Among mappable alloreactive CD4+ clones, the Treg-derived fraction averaged approximately 75% with siplizumab versus roughly 27% in controls.

Each sample contributed 96,000 or so TCR templates to the assay. Profiling relied on immunoSEQ multiplex PCR, and the TCRdb table lists in-frame clones only, not all of them. The profile shows roughly 62,000 clones, about 92% of them singletons. This CDR3 has 14 amino acids. From germline, CDR1 is SEHNR and CDR2 FQNEAQ (reference sequence). V was clipped by 2 bases and J by 1 base, with 5 bases between them. This clone was counted between two and nine times. The antigen remains undetermined. V usage is TRBV7-9 and J usage is TRBJ2-2; D unresolved. This TCR came from a human donor in good health. Sequenced sample: CD8+ T cells sorted from blood. The DNA of the CDR3 is TGTGCCAGCAGCTTATCGGTGAACACCGGGGAGCTGTTTTTT. It translates to CASSLSVNTGELFF.